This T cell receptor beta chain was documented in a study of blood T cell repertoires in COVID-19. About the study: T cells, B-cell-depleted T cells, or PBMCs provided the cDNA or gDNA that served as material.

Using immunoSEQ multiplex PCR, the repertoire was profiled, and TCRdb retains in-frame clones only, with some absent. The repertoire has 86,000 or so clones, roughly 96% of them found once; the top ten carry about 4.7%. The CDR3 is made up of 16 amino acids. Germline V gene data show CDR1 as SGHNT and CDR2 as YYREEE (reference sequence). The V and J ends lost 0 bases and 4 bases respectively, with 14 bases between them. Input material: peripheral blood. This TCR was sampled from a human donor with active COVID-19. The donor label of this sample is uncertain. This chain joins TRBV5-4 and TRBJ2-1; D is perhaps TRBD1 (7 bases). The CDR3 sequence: CASSLGGQGGYNEQFF. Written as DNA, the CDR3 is TGTGCCAGCAGCTTGGGGGGCCAGGGGGGATACAATGAGCAGTTCTTC.